This T cell receptor beta chain appears in the sequencing data of a study of shared clonotypes between healthy human individuals. This CDR3 region has 13 residues. V was pared by 3 bases and J by 2 bases, with 8 bases between. Germline V CDR1 and CDR2: SGHRS, YFSETQ. With regard to this clone: In the same sample, other DNA sequences code for this CDR3.

The method was immunoSEQ multiplex PCR; TCRdb's version includes in-frame clones alone and lacks a portion of them. This sample has millions of clones, with roughly 92% found just once. There were only Caucasian adults among the donors, and all lived in Nashville, Tennessee. CD45RA+ naive and CD45RA-negative memory subsets were separated from CD4+ cells. The J gene is TRBJ1-1, the V gene TRBV5-1; maybe TRBD1 (6 bases). Sample: naive CD4+ T cells sorted from blood. Subset specified: CD45RA+ positively selected. This clonotype originated in a young man in good health. The CDR3 region has the DNA TGCGCCAGCAGCTCACAGGGAAACACTGAAGCTTTCTTT. It codes for CASSSQGNTEAFF.